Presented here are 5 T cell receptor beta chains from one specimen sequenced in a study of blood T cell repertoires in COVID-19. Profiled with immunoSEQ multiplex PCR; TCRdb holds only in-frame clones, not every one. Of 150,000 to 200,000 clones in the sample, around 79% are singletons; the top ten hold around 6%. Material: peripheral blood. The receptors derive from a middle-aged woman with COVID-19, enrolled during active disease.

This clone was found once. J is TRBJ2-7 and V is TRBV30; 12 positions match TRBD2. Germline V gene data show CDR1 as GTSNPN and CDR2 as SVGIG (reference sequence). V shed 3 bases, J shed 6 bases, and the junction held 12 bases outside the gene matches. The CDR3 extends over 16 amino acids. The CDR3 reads CAWSKRLAGDSLEQYF. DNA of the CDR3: TGTGCCTGGAGCAAACGACTAGCGGGAGACTCTCTCGAGCAGTACTTC. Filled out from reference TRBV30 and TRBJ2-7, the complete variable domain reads SQTIHQWPATLVQPVGSPLSLECTVEGTSNPNLYWYRQAAGRGLQLLFYSVGIGQISSEVPQNLSASRPQDRQFILSSKKLLLSDSGFYLCAWSKRLAGDSLEQYFGPGTRLTVT.

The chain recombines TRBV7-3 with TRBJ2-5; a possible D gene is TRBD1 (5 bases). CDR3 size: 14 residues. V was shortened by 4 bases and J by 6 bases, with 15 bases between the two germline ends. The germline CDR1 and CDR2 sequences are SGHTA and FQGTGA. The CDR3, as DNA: TGTGCCAGCAGCTCAGACAGTGGTGGACAGACCCAGTACTTC. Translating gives CASSSDSGGQTQYF.

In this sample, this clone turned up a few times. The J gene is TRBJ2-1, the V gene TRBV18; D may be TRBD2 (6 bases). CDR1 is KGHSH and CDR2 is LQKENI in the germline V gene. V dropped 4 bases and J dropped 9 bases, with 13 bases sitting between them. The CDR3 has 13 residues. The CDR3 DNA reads TGTGCCAGCTCACGTGAACACGGGGGTGAGCAGTTCTTC. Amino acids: CASSREHGGEQFF.

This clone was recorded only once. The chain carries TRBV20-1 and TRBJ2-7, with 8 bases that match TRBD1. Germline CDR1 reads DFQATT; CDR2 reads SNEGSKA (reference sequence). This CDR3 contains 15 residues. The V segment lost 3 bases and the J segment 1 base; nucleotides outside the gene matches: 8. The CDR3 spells CSASLQGAWSYEQYF. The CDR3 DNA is TGCAGTGCTAGTCTTCAGGGGGCCTGGTCCTACGAGCAGTACTTC.

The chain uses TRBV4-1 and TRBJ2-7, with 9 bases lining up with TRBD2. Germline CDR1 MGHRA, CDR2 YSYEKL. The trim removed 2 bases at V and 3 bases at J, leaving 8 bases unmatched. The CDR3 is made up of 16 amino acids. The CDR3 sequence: CASSQSLAGDFYEQYF. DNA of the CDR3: TGCGCCAGCAGCCAAAGCTTAGCGGGAGACTTCTACGAGCAGTACTTC.